Below are 10 T cell receptor beta chains sequenced from a single sample in a study of blood T cell repertoires in COVID-19. Assay used: immunoSEQ multiplex PCR; TCRdb lists only in-frame clones, some missing. The data hold about 180,000 clones, with approximately 85% observed a single time. Sequenced sample: PBMCs or T cells enriched from blood (not recorded which). The receptor set was obtained from a middle-aged man who had recovered from COVID-19.

The V call is TRBV6-5, the J call TRBJ2-5, with a tentative D call TRBD2 (6 bases). Germline assignment: CDR1 MNHEY and CDR2 SVGAGI. V was cut by 11 bases and J by 9 bases, with 19 bases left in between. The CDR3 loop spans 12 amino acids. The CDR3 DNA follows: TGTGCCTTTAATAGCGGCTCTGGGGCCCAGTACTTC. It translates to CAFNSGSGAQYF.

The V and J genes are TRBV27 and TRBJ1-1; D is unresolved. The CDR3 consists of 14 residues. The germline gives CDR1 MNHEY, CDR2 SMNVEV (reference sequence). V gave up 2 bases and J gave up 4 bases, with 11 bases separating them. The CDR3 nucleotides are TGTGCCAGCAGTTTAAGCGGAATAGGCACTGAAGCTTTCTTT. It encodes CASSLSGIGTEAFF.

The gene calls are TRBV10-2 and TRBJ2-2; 8 nucleotides align to TRBD2. Germline V gene sequence: CDR1 WSHSY, CDR2 SAAADI. The junction had 10 bases not matched to a gene; V was cut back by 6 bases and J by 7 bases. This CDR3 comprises 15 residues. CDR3 sequence (DNA): TGCGCCAGCAGCACAGCGGGAGATCGAGTCGGGGAGCTGTTTTTT. Translating gives CASSTAGDRVGELFF.

This CDR3 is CASSYSPGQVNYGYTF. CDR3 nucleotides: TGTGCCAGCAGTTACTCCCCCGGACAGGTTAACTATGGCTACACCTTC. The chain has TRBV6-5 and TRBJ1-2; 7 nucleotides agree with TRBD1. Germline V gives CDR1 MNHEY, CDR2 SVGAGI. The CDR3 runs to 16 residues. Trimming removed 0 bases from V and 1 base from J; junction bases left unmatched: 5.

The rearrangement uses TRBV4-1 and TRBJ1-2; tentatively, D is TRBD1 (6 bases). V gave up 4 bases and J gave up 3 bases, with 30 bases separating them. Germline loops: CDR1 MGHRA, CDR2 YSYEKL. CDR3 length: 20 residues. CDR3 in DNA: TGCGCCAGCAGCCTAAAACCCTATAAACCGAAGGGGGATCCCTACTATGGCTACACCTTC. It encodes CASSLKPYKPKGDPYYGYTF.

The chain is built from TRBV5-6 and TRBJ2-5; D might be TRBD2 (5 bases). V was pared by 0 bases and J by 6 bases, with 9 bases between. The CDR3 covers 13 residues. Germline V lookup: CDR1 SGHDT, CDR2 YYEEEE. The CDR3 reads CASSLVLEQTQYF. In DNA, the CDR3 is TGTGCCAGCAGCTTGGTACTAGAACAGACCCAGTACTTC.

In its sample, this clone was seen a few times. This chain joins TRBV5-1 and TRBJ2-1; 10 positions agree with TRBD2. CDR3 length: 18 residues. CDR1 and CDR2 (germline): SGHRS, YFSETQ. The junction had 10 bases not matched to a gene; V was cut back by 0 bases and J by 4 bases. The CDR3 loop is CASSLGVWLAGVYNEQFF. The CDR3 nucleotides read TGCGCCAGCAGCTTGGGGGTCTGGCTAGCGGGAGTGTACAATGAGCAGTTCTTC.

This clone was seen once. The rearrangement links TRBV7-9 to TRBJ2-3; D might be TRBD1 (5 bases). In germline, CDR1 is SEHNR, CDR2 FQNEAQ (reference sequence). Trimming took 0 bases from V and 2 from J, leaving 12 bases between them. CDR3 length: 16 residues. As DNA, the CDR3 is TGTGCCAGCAGCTTAGCTGGGTCCAGGGCCACAGATACGCAGTATTTT. It codes for CASSLAGSRATDTQYF.

The V call is TRBV7-3, the J call TRBJ2-1; D gene ambiguous. V was clipped by 5 bases and J by 0 bases, with 11 bases between them. CDR1 and CDR2 (germline): SGHTA, FQGTGA. The CDR3 consists of 15 residues. The CDR3 coding sequence is TGTGCCAGCAGCCCAAGCAAGAGCTCCTACAATGAGCAGTTCTTC. Translating it yields CASSPSKSSYNEQFF.

This rearrangement joins TRBV14 to TRBJ2-2; 10 bases map to TRBD2. Germline assignment: CDR1 SGHDN and CDR2 FVKESK. The CDR3 has 16 amino acids. Losses at the gene ends were 1 base for V and 1 base for J; bases not matched to a gene: 0. The CDR3 DNA reads as TGTGCCAGCAGCCAAGTAGCGGGGGGGAACACCGGGGAGCTGTTTTTT. Translated: CASSQVAGGNTGELFF. The full variable domain, its missing parts supplied by reference TRBV14 and TRBJ2-2, is EAGVTQFPSHSVIEKGQTVTLRCDPISGHDNLYWYRRVMGKEIKFLLHFVKESKQDESGMPNNRFLAERTGGTYSTLKVQPAELEDSGVYFCASSQVAGGNTGELFFGEGSRLTVL.